This TCR beta chain emerged from a study of blood T cell repertoires in COVID-19. Germline V gives CDR1 SGHVS, CDR2 FQNEAQ. The CDR3 has 16 amino acids. Trimming took 5 bases from V and 7 from J; bases not matched to a gene: 10. Repertoires were generated with immunoSEQ multiplex PCR, while TCRdb's copy carries only in-frame clones and drops some. The sample shows roughly 300,000 clones, 70% to 90% of them seen only once. Material for sequencing was peripheral blood. V is TRBV7-8 and J is TRBJ2-1; 11 nucleotides align to TRBD2. This clonotype originated in a woman in her forties or fifties who had recovered from COVID-19. The CDR3 DNA is TGTGCCAGCAGCCTAAGACTAGCGGGATACCCTAATGAGCAGTTCTTC. Protein: CASSLRLAGYPNEQFF. Full variable domain (missing parts from reference TRBV7-8 and TRBJ2-1): GAGVSQSPRYKVAKRGQDVALRCDPISGHVSLFWYQQALGQGPEFLTYFQNEAQLDKSGLPSDRFFAERPEGSVSTLKIQRTQQEDSAVYLCASSLRLAGYPNEQFFGPGTRLTVL.